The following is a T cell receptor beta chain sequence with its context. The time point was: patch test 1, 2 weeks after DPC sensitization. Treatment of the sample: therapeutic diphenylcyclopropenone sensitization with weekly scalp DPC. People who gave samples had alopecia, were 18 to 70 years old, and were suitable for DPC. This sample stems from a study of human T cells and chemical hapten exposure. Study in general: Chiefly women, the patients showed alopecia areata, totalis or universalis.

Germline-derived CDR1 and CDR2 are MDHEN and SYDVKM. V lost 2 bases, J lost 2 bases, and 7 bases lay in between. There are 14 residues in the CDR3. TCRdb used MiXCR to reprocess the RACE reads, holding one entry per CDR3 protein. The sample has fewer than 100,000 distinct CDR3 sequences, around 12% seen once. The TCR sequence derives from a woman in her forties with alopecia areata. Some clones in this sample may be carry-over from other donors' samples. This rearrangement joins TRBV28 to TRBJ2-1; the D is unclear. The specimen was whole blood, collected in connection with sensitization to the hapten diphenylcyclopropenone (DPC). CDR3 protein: CASSLRVAYNEQFF. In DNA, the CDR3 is TGTGCCAGCAGTTTACGGGTTGCCTACAATGAGCAGTTCTTC.